A few counts support the clone carrying this TCR beta chain. Antigen unknown. TCR cDNA was made by 5'RACE template switching, adding a universal primer site and UMIs. TCRdb re-called the 5' RACE reads through MiXCR, storing one row per CDR3 protein. In the table there are hundreds of thousands of distinct CDR3 sequences, approximately 13% of which are singletons. This CDR3 spans 13 amino acids. Looked up from germline, CDR1 is GTSNPN and CDR2 is SVGIG (reference sequence). The V end was cut by 6 bases, the J end by 0 bases, with 12 bases between. These data belong to a study of T cells after yellow fever vaccination. Notes on the study in general: Clonotypes appearing in both CD4 and CD8 compartments existed, and their share was small. Contaminating bulk clonotypes could be abundant in FACS-sorted repertoires.

The sample here was PBMCs, taken on the day of the yellow fever booster vaccination. The chain joins TRBV30 to TRBJ2-7; D remains ambiguous. The sequence was collected from a man aged 30 to 45 who received the YFV17D yellow fever vaccine. The CDR3: CACYKRSSYEQYF. CDR3 nucleotides: TGTGCCTGCTACAAGAGGAGCTCCTACGAGCAGTACTTC.